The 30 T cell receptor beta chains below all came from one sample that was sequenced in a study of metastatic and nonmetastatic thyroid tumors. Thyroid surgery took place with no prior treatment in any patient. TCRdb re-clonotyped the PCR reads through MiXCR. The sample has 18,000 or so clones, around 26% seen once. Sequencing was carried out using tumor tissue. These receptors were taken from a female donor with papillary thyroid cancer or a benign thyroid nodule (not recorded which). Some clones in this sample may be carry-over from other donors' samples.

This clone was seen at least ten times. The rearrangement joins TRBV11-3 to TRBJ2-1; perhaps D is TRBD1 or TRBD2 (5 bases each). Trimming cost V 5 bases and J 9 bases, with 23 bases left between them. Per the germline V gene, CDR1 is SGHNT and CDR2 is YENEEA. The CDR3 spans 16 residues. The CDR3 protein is CASSGIRLEGLGEQFF. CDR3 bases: TGTGCCAGCAGCGGTATTAGACTTGAGGGGCTCGGTGAGCAGTTCTTC.

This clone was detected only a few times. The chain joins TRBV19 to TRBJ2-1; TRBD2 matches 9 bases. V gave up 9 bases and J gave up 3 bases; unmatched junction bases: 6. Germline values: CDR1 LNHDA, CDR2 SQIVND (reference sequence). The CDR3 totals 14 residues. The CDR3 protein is CASCSGRDYNEQFF. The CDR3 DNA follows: TGTGCCAGCTGTAGCGGGAGAGACTACAATGAGCAGTTCTTC.

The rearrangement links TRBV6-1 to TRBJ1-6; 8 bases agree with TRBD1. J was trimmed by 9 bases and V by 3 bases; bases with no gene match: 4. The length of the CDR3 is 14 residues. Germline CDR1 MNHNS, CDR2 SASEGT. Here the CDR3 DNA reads TGTGCCAGCAGTGAGCTGGACAGGGCTTCACCCCTCCACTTT. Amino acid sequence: CASSELDRASPLHF.

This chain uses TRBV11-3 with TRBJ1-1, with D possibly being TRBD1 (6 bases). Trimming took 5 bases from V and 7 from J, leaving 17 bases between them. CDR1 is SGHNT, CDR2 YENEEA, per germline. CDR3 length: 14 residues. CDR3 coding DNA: TGTGCCAGCAGCAGAACCGGGGGGGCTGATGAAGCTTTCTTT. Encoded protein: CASSRTGGADEAFF.

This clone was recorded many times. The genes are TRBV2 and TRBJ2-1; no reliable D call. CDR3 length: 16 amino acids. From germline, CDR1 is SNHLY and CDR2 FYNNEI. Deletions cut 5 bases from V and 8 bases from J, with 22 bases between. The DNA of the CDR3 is TGTGCCAGCAGTCTCGGTGACTTCCTTGGGGTGGATGAGCAGTTCTTC. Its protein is CASSLGDFLGVDEQFF.

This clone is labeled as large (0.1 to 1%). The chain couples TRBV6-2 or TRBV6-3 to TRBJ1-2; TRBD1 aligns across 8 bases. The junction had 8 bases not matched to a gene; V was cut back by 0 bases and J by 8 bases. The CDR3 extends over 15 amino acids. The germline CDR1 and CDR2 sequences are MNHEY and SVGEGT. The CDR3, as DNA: TGTGCCAGCAGTTACTCGGGTCAGGGGGCGCGAGGCTACACCTTC. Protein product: CASSYSGQGARGYTF.

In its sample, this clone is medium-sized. In nucleotides, the CDR3 is TGTGCCAGCAGCCGAACAGGGGGCGGTTCACCCCTCCACTTT. Translation: CASSRTGGGSPLHF. The chain combines TRBV27 with TRBJ1-6; TRBD1 aligns across 9 bases. Trimming removed 6 bases from V and 9 bases from J; junction bases left unmatched: 6. The germline V gene has CDR1 MNHEY and CDR2 SMNVEV (reference sequence). This CDR3 spans 14 amino acids.

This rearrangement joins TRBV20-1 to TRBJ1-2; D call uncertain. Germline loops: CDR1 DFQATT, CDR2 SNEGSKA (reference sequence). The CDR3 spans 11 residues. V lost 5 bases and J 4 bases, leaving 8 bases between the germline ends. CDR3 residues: CSALDGYGYTF. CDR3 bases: TGCAGTGCTCTGGACGGCTATGGCTACACCTTC.

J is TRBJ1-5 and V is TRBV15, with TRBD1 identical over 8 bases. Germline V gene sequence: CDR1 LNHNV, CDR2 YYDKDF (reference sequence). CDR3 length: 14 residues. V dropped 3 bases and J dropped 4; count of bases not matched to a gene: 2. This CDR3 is CATSRGQENQPQHF. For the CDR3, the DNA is TGTGCCACCAGCAGGGGACAGGAAAATCAGCCCCAGCATTTT.

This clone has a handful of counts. The CDR3 loop is CASIKNTGQGGNTIYF. The CDR3 DNA follows: TGTGCCAGCATAAAGAATACGGGGCAGGGCGGAAACACCATATATTTT. The chain is built from TRBV6-1 and TRBJ1-3, with D possibly being TRBD1 (5 bases). In germline, CDR1 is MNHNS, CDR2 SASEGT. Trimming took off 7 bases at V and 4 bases at J, with 20 bases between the two ends. The length of the CDR3 is 16 residues.

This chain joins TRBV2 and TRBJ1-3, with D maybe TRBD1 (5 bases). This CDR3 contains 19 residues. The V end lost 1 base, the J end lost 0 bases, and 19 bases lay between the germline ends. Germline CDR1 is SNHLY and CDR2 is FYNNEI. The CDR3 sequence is CASSEGLGVGDLSGNTIYF. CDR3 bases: TGTGCCAGCAGTGAAGGGCTGGGGGTAGGGGACCTCTCTGGAAACACCATATATTTT.

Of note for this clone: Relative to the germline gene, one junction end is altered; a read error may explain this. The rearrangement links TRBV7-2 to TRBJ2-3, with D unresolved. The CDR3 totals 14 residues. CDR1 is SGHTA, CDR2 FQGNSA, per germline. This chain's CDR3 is CASSFMVSADTQYF. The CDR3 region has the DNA TGTGCTAGCAGCTTCATGGTCAGCGCAGATACGCAGTATTTT.

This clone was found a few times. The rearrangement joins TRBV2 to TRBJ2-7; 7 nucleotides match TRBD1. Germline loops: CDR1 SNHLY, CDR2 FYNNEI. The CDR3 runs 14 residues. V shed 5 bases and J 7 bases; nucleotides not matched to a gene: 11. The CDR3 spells CASSYRGQRPEQYF. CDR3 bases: TGTGCCAGCAGTTACAGGGGACAGCGACCGGAGCAGTACTTC. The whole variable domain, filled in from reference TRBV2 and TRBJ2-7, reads EPEVTQTPSHQVTQMGQEVILRCVPISNHLYFYWYRQILGQKVEFLVSFYNNEISEKSEIFDDQFSVERPDGSNFTLKIRSTKLEDSAMYFCASSYRGQRPEQYFGPGTRLTVT.

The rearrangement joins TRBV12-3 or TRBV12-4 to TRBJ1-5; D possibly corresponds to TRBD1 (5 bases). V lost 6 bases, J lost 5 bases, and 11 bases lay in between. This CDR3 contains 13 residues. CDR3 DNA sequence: TGTGCCAGCAGGGGGCGGTGGGATCAGCCCCAGCATTTT. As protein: CASRGRWDQPQHF.

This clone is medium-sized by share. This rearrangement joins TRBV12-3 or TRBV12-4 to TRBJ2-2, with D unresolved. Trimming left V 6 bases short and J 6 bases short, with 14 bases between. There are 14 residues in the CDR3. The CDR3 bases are TGTGCCAGCAGCCTGGGTGTTGAAGCCGGGGAGCTGTTTTTT. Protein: CASSLGVEAGELFF.

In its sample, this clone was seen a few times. This CDR3 reads CASRTTGTLGLNTEAFF. CDR3 sequence (DNA): TGTGCCAGCAGGACGACAGGAACGTTAGGGTTAAACACTGAAGCTTTCTTT. This rearrangement joins TRBV6-2 or TRBV6-3 to TRBJ1-1; possible D gene TRBD1, 6 bases. The germline V gene has CDR1 MNHEY and CDR2 SVGEGT. This CDR3 is built from 17 residues. V was pared by 6 bases and J by 2 bases, with 22 bases between.

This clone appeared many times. The chain's CDR3 is CASSGGRSNQPQHF. CDR3 bases: TGTGCCAGCAGCGGGGGGCGTAGCAATCAGCCCCAGCATTTT. The chain uses TRBV28 and TRBJ1-5; weak D call: TRBD1 (6 bases). V dropped 6 bases and J dropped 0 bases, with 9 bases sitting between them. This CDR3 contains 14 residues. Germline values: CDR1 MDHEN, CDR2 SYDVKM.

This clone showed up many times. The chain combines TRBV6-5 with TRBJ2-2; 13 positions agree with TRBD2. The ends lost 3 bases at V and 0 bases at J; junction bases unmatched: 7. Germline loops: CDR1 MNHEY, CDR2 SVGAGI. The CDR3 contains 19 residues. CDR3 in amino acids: CASSYQRLAGGTNTGELFF. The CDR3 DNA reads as TGTGCCAGCAGTTATCAGAGACTAGCGGGAGGTACGAACACCGGGGAGCTGTTTTTT.

The CDR3 sequence: CASSPHTDTQYF. CDR3 DNA: TGTGCCAGCAGTCCCCATACGGATACGCAGTATTTT. The gene calls are TRBV27 and TRBJ2-3; D unclear. From germline, CDR1 is MNHEY and CDR2 SMNVEV (reference sequence). The CDR3 is made up of 12 amino acids. The germline V and J ends were trimmed by 5 bases and 6 bases, with 9 bases remaining between them.

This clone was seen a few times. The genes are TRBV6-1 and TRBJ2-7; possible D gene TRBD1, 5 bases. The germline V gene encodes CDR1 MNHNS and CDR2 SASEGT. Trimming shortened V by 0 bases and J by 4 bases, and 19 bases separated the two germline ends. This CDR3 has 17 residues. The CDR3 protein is CASSEAGPLGLPYEQYF. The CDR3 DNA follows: TGTGCCAGCAGTGAAGCGGGGCCCCTGGGCCTGCCTTACGAGCAGTACTTC.

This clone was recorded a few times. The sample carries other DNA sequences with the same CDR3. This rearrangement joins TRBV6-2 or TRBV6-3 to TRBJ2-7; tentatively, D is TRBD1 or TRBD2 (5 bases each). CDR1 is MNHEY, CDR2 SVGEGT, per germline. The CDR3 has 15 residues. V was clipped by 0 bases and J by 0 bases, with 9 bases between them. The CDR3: CASSYSGESSYEQYF. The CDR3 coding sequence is TGTGCCAGCAGTTACTCAGGGGAGTCCTCCTACGAGCAGTACTTC.

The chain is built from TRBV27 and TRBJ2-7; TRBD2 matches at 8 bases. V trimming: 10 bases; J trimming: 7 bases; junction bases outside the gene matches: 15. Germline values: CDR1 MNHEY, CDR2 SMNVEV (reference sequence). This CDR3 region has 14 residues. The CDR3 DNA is TGTGCCACTTCCTCCGGGACTAGACGATGGGAGCAGTACTTC. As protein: CATSSGTRRWEQYF.

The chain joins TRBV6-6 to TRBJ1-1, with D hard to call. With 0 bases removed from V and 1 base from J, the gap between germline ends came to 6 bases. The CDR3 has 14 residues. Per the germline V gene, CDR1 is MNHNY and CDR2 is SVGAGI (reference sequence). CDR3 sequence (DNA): TGTGCCAGCAGTTACTCACTCAAGAACACTGAAGCTTTCTTT. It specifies CASSYSLKNTEAFF.

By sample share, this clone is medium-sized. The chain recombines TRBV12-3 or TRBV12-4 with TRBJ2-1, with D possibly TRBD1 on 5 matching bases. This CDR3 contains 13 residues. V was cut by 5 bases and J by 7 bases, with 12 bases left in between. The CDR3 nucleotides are TGTGCCAGCAGTCAGGGAACAGGTAATGAGCAGTTCTTC. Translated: CASSQGTGNEQFF.

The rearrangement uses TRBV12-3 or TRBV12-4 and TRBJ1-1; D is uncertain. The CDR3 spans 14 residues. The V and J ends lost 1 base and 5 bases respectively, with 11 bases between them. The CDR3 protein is CASSLGAGSTEAFF. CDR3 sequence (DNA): TGTGCCAGCAGTTTAGGCGCGGGGTCAACTGAAGCTTTCTTT.

CDR3 residues: CSASRVVGSYEQYF. The DNA for the CDR3 is TGCAGTGCTAGTAGGGTGGTCGGATCCTACGAGCAGTACTTC. This sequence joins TRBV20-1 and TRBJ2-7; no reliable D call. This CDR3 has 14 residues. The germline V gene has CDR1 DFQATT and CDR2 SNEGSKA (reference sequence). Trimming stripped 3 bases from V and 1 base from J, with 13 bases between.

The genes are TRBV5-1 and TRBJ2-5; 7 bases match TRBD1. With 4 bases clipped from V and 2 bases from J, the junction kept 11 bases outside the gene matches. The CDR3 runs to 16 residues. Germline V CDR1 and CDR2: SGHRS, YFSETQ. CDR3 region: CASSKRTGAVQETQYF. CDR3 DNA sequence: TGCGCCAGCAGCAAACGGACAGGAGCCGTTCAAGAGACCCAGTACTTC.

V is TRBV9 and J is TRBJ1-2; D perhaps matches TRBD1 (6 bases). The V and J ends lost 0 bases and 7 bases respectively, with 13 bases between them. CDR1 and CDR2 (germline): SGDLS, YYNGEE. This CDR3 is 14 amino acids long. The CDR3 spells CASSVEGGRFGYTF. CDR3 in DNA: TGTGCCAGCAGCGTAGAGGGGGGCCGGTTTGGCTACACCTTC.

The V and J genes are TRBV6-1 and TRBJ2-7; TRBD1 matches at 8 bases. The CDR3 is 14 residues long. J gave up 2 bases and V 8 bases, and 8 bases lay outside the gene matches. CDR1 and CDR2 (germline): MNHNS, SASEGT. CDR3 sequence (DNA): TGTGCCAGCGGCGGAGGACAGGGAACCTACGAGCAGTACTTC. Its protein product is CASGGGQGTYEQYF.

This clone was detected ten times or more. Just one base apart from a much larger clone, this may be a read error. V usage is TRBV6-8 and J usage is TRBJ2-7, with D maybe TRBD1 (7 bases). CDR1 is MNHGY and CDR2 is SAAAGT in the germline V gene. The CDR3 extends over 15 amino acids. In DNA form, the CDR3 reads TGTGCCAGCAGCTACTCCGGGGGACAGAGGGACGAGCAGCACTTC. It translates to CASSYSGGQRDEQHF.